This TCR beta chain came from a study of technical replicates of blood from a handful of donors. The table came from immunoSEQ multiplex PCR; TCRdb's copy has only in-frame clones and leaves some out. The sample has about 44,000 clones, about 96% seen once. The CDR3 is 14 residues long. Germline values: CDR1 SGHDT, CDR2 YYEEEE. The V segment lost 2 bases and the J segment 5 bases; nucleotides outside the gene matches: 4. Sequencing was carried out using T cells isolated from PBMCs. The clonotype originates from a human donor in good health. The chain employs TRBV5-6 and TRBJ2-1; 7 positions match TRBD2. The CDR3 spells CASSFSTSNNEQFF. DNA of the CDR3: TGTGCCAGCAGCTTTTCGACTAGCAACAATGAGCAGTTCTTC.